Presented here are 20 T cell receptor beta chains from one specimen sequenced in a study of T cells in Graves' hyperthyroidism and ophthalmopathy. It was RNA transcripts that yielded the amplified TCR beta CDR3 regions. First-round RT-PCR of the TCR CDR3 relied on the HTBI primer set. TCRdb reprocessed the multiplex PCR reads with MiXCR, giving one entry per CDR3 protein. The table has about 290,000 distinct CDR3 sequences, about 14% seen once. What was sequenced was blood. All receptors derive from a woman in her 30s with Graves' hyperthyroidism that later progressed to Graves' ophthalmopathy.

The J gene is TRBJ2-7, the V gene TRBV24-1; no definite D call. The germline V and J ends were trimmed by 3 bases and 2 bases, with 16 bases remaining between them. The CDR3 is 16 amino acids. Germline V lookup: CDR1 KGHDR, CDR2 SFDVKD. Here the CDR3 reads CATSDLGHTPTYEQYF. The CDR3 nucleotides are TGTGCCACCAGTGATCTCGGGCACACCCCCACCTACGAGCAGTACTTC.

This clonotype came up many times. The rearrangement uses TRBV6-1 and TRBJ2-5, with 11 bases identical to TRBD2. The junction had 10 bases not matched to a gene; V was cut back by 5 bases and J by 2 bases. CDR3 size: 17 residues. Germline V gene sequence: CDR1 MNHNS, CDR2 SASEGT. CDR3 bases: TGTGCCAGCAGTACACACTCCGGGACTAGCGGTCAAGAGACCCAGTACTTC. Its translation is CASSTHSGTSGQETQYF.

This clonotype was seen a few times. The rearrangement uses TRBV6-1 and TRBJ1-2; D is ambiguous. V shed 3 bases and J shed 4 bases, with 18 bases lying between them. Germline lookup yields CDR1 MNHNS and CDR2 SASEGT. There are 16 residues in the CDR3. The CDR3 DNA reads TGTGCCAGCAGTGACCACGGACGGAACTTAGGCTATGGCTACACCTTC. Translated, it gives CASSDHGRNLGYGYTF.

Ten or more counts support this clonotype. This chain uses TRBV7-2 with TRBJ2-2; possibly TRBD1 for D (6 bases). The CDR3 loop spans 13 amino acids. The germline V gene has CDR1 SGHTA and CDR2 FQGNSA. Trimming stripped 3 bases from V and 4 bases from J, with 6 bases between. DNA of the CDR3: TGTGCCAGCAGCTTGGACAGCACCGGGGAGCTGTTTTTT. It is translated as CASSLDSTGELFF.

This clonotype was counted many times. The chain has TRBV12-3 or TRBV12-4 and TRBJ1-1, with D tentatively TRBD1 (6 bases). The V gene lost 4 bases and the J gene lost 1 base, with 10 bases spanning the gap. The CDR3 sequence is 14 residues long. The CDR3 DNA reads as TGTGCCAGCAGTTCACAGGGAGGGAACACTGAAGCTTTCTTT. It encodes CASSSQGGNTEAFF.

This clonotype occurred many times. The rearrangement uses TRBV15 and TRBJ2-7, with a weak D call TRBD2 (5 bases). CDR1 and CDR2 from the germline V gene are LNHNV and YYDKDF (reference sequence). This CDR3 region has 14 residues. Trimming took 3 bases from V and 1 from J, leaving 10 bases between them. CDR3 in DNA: TGTGCCACCAGCAGTGACCCGGGATCCTACGAGCAGTACTTC. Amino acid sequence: CATSSDPGSYEQYF. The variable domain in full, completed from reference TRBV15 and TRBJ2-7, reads DAMVIQNPRYQVTQFGKPVTLSCSQTLNHNVMYWYQQKSSQAPKLLFHYYDKDFNNEADTPDNFQSRRPNTSFCFLDIRSPGLGDTAMYLCATSSDPGSYEQYFGPGTRLTVT.

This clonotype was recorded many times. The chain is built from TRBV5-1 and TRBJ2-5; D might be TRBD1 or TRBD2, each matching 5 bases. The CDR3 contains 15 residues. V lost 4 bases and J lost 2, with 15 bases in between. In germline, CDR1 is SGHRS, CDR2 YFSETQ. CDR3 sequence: CASSPGRLRQETQYF. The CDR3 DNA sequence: TGCGCCAGCAGCCCAGGGAGACTGAGACAAGAGACCCAGTACTTC. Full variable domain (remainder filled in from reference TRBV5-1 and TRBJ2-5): KAGVTQTPRYLIKTRGQQVTLSCSPISGHRSVSWYQQTPGQGLQFLFEYFSETQRNKGNFPGRFSGRQFSNSRSEMNVSTLELGDSALYLCASSPGRLRQETQYFGPGTRLLVL.

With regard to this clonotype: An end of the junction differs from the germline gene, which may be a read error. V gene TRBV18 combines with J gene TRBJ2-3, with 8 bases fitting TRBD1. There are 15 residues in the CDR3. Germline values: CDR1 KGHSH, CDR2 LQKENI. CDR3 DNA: TGTGCCAGCTCACCGCAGGGGGCTAGCACAAATACGCAGTATTTT. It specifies CASSPQGASTNTQYF.

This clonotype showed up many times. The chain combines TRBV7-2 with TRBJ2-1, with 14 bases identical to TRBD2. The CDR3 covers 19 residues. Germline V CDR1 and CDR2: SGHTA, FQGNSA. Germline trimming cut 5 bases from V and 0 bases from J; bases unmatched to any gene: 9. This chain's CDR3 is CASSHIGTSGSYSYNEQFF. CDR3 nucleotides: TGTGCCAGCAGCCACATCGGGACTAGCGGGAGCTACTCCTACAATGAGCAGTTCTTC.

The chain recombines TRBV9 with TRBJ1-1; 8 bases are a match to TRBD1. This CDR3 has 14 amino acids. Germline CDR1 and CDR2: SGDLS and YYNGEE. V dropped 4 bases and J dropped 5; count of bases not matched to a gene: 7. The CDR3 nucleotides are TGTGCCAGCAGCACCGGACAGGGTGGGACTGAAGCTTTCTTT. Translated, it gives CASSTGQGGTEAFF.

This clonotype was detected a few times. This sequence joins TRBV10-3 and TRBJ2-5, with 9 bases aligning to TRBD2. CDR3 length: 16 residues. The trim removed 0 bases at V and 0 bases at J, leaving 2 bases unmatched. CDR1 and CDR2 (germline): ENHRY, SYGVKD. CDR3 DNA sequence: TGTGCCATCAGTGAGTCTAGCGGGAGCTACCAAGAGACCCAGTACTTC. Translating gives CAISESSGSYQETQYF.

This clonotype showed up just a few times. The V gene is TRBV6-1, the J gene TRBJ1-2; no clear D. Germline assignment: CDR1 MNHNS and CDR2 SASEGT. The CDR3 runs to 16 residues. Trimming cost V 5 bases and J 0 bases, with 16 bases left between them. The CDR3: CASSKTGMTTNYGYTF. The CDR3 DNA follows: TGTGCCAGCAGTAAAACCGGTATGACAACTAACTATGGCTACACCTTC.

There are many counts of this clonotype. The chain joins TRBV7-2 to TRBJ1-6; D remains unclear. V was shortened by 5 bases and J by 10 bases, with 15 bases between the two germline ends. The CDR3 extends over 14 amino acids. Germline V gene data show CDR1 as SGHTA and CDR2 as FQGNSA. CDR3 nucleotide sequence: TGTGCCAGCAGCCCGGCGCCTACGAGATCACCCCTCCACTTT. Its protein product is CASSPAPTRSPLHF. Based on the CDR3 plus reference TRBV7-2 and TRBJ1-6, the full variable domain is GAGVSQSPSNKVTEKGKDVELRCDPISGHTALYWYRQSLGQGLEFLIYFQGNSAPDKSGLPSDRFSAERTGGSVSTLTIQRTQQEDSAVYLCASSPAPTRSPLHFGNGTRLTVT.

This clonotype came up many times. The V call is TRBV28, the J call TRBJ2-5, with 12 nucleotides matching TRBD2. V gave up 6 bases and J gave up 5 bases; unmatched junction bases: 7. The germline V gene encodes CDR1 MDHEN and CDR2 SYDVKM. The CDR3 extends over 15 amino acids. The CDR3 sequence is CASRTPGTSGETQYF. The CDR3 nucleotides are TGTGCCAGCAGAACTCCCGGGACTAGCGGGGAGACCCAGTACTTC.

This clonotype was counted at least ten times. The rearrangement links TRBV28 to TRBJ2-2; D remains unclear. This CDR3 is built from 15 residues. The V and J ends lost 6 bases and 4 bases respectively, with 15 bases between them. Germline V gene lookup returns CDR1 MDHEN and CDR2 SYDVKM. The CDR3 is CASSLDLALTGELFF. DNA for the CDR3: TGTGCCAGCAGCCTAGATCTTGCGCTCACCGGGGAGCTGTTTTTT. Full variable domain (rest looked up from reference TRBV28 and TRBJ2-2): DVKVTQSSRYLVKRTGEKVFLECVQDMDHENMFWYRQDPGLGLRLIYFSYDVKMKEKGDIPEGYSVSREKKERFSLILESASTNQTSMYLCASSLDLALTGELFFGEGSRLTVL.

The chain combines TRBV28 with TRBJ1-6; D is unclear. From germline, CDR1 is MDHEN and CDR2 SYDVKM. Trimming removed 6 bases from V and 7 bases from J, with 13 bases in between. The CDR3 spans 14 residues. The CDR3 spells CASSPPGQNSPLHF. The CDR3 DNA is TGTGCCAGCAGCCCCCCCGGCCAAAATTCACCCCTCCACTTT.

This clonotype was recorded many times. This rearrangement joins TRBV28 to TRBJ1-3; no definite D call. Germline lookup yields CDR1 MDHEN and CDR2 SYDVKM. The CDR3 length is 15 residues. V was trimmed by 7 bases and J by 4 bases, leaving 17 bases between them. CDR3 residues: CASTPPAGSGNTIYF. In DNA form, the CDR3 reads TGTGCCAGCACCCCCCCGGCGGGGTCCGGAAACACCATATATTTT.

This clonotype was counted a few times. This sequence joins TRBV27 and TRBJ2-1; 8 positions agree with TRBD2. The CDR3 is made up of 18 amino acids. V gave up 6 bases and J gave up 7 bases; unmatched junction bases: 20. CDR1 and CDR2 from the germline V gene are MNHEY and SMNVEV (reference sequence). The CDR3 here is CASRAIAGWALNGNEQFF. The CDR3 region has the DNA TGTGCCAGCAGGGCCATAGCGGGATGGGCACTTAACGGGAATGAGCAGTTCTTC.

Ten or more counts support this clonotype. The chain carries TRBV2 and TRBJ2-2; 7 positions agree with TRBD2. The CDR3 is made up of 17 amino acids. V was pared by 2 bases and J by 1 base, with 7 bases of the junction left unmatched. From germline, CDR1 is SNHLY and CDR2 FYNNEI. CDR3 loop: CASSELGASGNTGELFF. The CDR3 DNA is TGTGCCAGCAGTGAATTAGGGGCTAGCGGGAACACCGGGGAGCTGTTTTTT.

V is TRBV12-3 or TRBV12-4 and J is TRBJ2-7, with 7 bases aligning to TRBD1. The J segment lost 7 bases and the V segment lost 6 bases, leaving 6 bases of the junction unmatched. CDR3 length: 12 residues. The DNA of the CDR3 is TGTGCCAGCAGATCGACAGGGTATGAGCAGTACTTC. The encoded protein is CASRSTGYEQYF.